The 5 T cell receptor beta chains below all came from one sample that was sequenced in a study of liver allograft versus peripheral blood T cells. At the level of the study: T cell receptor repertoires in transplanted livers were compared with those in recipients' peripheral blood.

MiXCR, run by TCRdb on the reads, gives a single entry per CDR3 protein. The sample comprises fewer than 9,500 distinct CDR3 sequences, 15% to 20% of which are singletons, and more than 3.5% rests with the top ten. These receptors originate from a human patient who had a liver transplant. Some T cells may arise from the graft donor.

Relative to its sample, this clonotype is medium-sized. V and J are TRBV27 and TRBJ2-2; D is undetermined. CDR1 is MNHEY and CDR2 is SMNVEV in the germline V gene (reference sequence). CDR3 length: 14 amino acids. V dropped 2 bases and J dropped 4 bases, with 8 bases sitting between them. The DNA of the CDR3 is TGTGCCAGCAGTTTAACATCAGGCACCGGGGAGCTGTTTTTT. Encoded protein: CASSLTSGTGELFF.

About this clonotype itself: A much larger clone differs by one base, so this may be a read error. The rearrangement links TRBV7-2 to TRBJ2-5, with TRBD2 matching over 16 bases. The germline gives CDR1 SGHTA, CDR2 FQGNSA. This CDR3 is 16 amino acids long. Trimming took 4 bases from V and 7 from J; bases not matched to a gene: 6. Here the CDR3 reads CASSWGLAGGWGTQYF. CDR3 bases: TGTGCCAGCAGCTGGGGACTAGCGGGAGGGTGGGGGACCCAGTACTTC.

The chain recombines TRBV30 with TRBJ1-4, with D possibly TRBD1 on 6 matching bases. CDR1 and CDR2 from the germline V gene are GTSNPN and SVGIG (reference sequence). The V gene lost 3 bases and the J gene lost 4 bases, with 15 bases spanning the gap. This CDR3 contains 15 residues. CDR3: CAWSRRGAGNEKLFF. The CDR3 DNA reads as TGTGCCTGGAGCCGAAGGGGGGCGGGTAATGAAAAACTGTTTTTT.

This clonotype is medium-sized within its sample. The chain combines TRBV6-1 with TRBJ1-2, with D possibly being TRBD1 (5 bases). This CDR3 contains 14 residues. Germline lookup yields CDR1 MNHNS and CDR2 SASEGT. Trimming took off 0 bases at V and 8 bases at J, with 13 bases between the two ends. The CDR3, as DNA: TGTGCCAGCAGTGAAGCGATCAGGGCCGGAGGCTACACCTTC. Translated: CASSEAIRAGGYTF.

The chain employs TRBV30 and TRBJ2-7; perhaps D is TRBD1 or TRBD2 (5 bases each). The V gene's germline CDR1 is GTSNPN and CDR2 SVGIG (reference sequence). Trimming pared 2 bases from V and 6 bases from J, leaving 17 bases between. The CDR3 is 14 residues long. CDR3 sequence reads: CAWSMRDRGLEQYF. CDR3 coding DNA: TGTGCCTGGAGTATGAGGGACCGAGGGCTCGAGCAGTACTTC.